This T cell receptor (beta chain) was captured by sequencing in a study of OX40 agonist ivuxolimab in advanced cancers. At the level of the study: In this cohort, patients received ivuxolimab, an agonistic anti-OX40 (CD134) antibody. Whole-study findings and limits: Dose levels from 0.1 to 3.0 mg/kg saw CD4+ and CD8+ blood T cells expand clonally by week 6.

Assay used: immunoSEQ multiplex PCR; TCRdb lists only in-frame clones, some missing. In the table there are 40,000 to 60,000 clones, roughly three quarters of which are singletons. This CDR3 region has 14 residues. Losses at the gene ends were 6 bases for V and 4 bases for J; bases not matched to a gene: 3. CDR1 is WSHSY and CDR2 is SAAADI in the germline V gene. In its sample, this clone was seen once. The antigen is unknown. The clonotype comes from an adult with an advanced solid tumor such as melanoma, head and neck, liver or kidney cancer. The rearrangement joins TRBV10-2 to TRBJ2-1, with 10 bases identical to TRBD2. The sequencing here drew on CD4+ or CD8+ T cells sorted from blood, taken in a trial of the OX40 agonist ivuxolimab. The CDR3 DNA reads TGCGCCAGCAGGACTAGCGGGCAGTACAATGAGCAGTTCTTC. Translation gives CASRTSGQYNEQFF.